The next 30 T cell receptor beta chains were all read from a single sample in a study of identical twins. One entry per CDR3 protein results from TCRdb running MiXCR on the 5' RACE reads. Of about 660,000 distinct CDR3 sequences in the sample, around 8.3% were seen once. This same sample was also taken into another study, of yellow fever vaccine responses in identical twins.

Sequencing was done on a sample of PBMCs. The receptors derive from a woman aged 18-30 years in good health.

This chain links TRBV4-1 with TRBJ2-7; D is unresolved. Germline lookup yields CDR1 MGHRA and CDR2 YSYEKL. V was cut by 0 bases and J by 3 bases, with 9 bases left in between. This CDR3 has 14 amino acids. The CDR3, as DNA: TGCGCCAGCAGCCAAGATGAGACCTACTACGAGCAGTACTTC. This gives the protein CASSQDETYYEQYF.

This chain's CDR3 is CASSFSGTSNYEQYF. CDR3 coding DNA: TGTGCCAGCAGCTTCTCGGGAACTAGCAATTACGAGCAGTACTTC. V usage is TRBV5-6 and J usage is TRBJ2-7; D might be TRBD2 (6 bases). Trimming took off 2 bases at V and 4 bases at J, with 16 bases between the two ends. The CDR3 length is 15 residues. Germline V lookup: CDR1 SGHDT, CDR2 YYEEEE. Full variable domain (rest looked up from reference TRBV5-6 and TRBJ2-7): DAGVTQSPTHLIKTRGQQVTLRCSPKSGHDTVSWYQQALGQGPQFIFQYYEEEERQRGNFPDRFSGHQFPNYSSELNVNALLLGDSALYLCASSFSGTSNYEQYFGPGTRLTVT.

This clonotype was counted only a few times. The chain's CDR3 is CSGTPGNTEAFF. Written as DNA, the CDR3 is TGCAGTGGGACCCCCGGGAACACTGAAGCTTTCTTT. The chain employs TRBV20-1 and TRBJ1-1; D is unclear. The CDR3 has 12 amino acids. Germline V gene lookup returns CDR1 DFQATT and CDR2 SNEGSKA (reference sequence). Trimming left V 7 bases short and J 1 base short, with 10 bases between.

The chain carries TRBV20-1 and TRBJ2-7; D perhaps matches TRBD1 (5 bases). Trimming took off 3 bases at V and 0 bases at J, with 15 bases between the two ends. The CDR3 extends over 15 amino acids. The germline CDR1 and CDR2 sequences are DFQATT and SNEGSKA (reference sequence). CDR3 protein: CSASNRQTLSYEQYF. CDR3 DNA: TGCAGTGCTAGTAATCGACAGACCCTCTCCTACGAGCAGTACTTC.

This clonotype was seen more than once but under ten times. The chain is built from TRBV6-5 and TRBJ1-6; maybe TRBD1 (5 bases). The length of the CDR3 is 17 residues. Germline loops: CDR1 MNHEY, CDR2 SVGAGI. Trimming shortened V by 0 bases and J by 1 base, and 10 bases separated the two germline ends. In DNA, the CDR3 is TGTGCCAGCAGTTACTCGCTTGGGGCGTCCTATAATTCACCCCTCCACTTT. Translating gives CASSYSLGASYNSPLHF.

This clonotype showed up just a few times. The chain uses TRBV7-9 and TRBJ1-1; possibly TRBD1 for D (6 bases). The germline CDR1 and CDR2 sequences are SEHNR and FQNEAQ (reference sequence). V was clipped by 5 bases and J by 6 bases, with 19 bases between them. The CDR3 spans 15 residues. The CDR3 DNA is TGTGCCAGCAGCCCGGCTACAGGGAGGGGGGCTGAAGCTTTCTTT. Its translation is CASSPATGRGAEAFF. Filled out from reference TRBV7-9 and TRBJ1-1, the complete variable domain reads DTGVSQNPRHKITKRGQNVTFRCDPISEHNRLYWYRQTLGQGPEFLTYFQNEAQLEKSRLLSDRFSAERPKGSFSTLEIQRTEQGDSAMYLCASSPATGRGAEAFFGQGTRLTVV.

This clonotype showed up just a few times. The V and J genes are TRBV3-1 and TRBJ2-2; D unclear. CDR3 size: 15 residues. V was pared by 2 bases and J by 5 bases, with 12 bases between. Germline V gene lookup returns CDR1 LGHDT and CDR2 YNNKEL (reference sequence). The CDR3 loop reads CASSQQRQLTGELFF. The CDR3 nucleotides read TGTGCCAGCAGCCAACAACGACAACTTACCGGGGAGCTGTTTTTT. The full variable domain, completed using reference TRBV3-1 and TRBJ2-2, is DTAVSQTPKYLVTQMGNDKSIKCEQNLGHDTMYWYKQDSKKFLKIMFSYNNKELIINETVPNRFSPKSPDKAHLNLHINSLELGDSAVYFCASSQQRQLTGELFFGEGSRLTVL.

The table lists this clonotype with a few counts. The rearrangement uses TRBV29-1 and TRBJ2-7; TRBD2 aligns across 7 bases. Germline-derived CDR1 and CDR2 are SQVTM and ANQGSEA. The CDR3 loop spans 13 amino acids. After removal of 0 bases from V and 4 bases from J, the junction contained 3 bases not matched to a gene. Here the CDR3 DNA reads TGCAGCGTTGAAGATCCCGGGAGGTACGAGCAGTACTTC. Its translation: CSVEDPGRYEQYF.

This clonotype showed up just a few times. The chain links TRBV7-8 to TRBJ2-1; TRBD1 matches 10 bases. The CDR3 length is 17 residues. Germline CDR1 and CDR2: SGHVS and FQNEAQ. With 2 bases clipped from V and 1 base from J, the junction kept 5 bases outside the gene matches. CDR3 sequence: CASSLSRTGGSYNEQFF. CDR3 nucleotides: TGTGCCAGCAGCTTATCACGGACAGGGGGTTCCTACAATGAGCAGTTCTTC.

The J gene is TRBJ2-5, the V gene TRBV5-5; 11 bases align to TRBD1. After removal of 3 bases from V and 1 base from J, the junction contained 2 bases not matched to a gene. Germline-derived CDR1 and CDR2 are SGHKS and YYEKEE (reference sequence). The CDR3 totals 15 residues. The CDR3 sequence is CASSSGTGGQETQYF. CDR3 bases: TGTGCCAGCAGCTCCGGGACAGGGGGCCAAGAGACCCAGTACTTC. Supplemented by reference TRBV5-5 and TRBJ2-5, the full variable domain reads DAGVTQSPTHLIKTRGQQVTLRCSPISGHKSVSWYQQVLGQGPQFIFQYYEKEERGRGNFPDRFSARQFPNYSSELNVNALLLGDSALYLCASSSGTGGQETQYFGPGTRLLVL.

The chain has TRBV7-2 and TRBJ2-1; D may be TRBD1 (6 bases). V was clipped by 8 bases and J by 3 bases, with 11 bases between them. The CDR3 covers 13 residues. Germline-derived CDR1 and CDR2 are SGHTA and FQGNSA. The CDR3 here is CASGQPGYNEQFF. The CDR3 DNA is TGTGCCAGCGGACAGCCAGGCTACAATGAGCAGTTCTTC.

The chain couples TRBV12-3 or TRBV12-4 to TRBJ1-4, with 7 bases identical to TRBD1. The CDR3 covers 15 residues. J lost 5 bases, V lost 4 bases, and 7 bases had no gene match. The CDR3 loop reads CASSSRQGGNEKLFF. CDR3 DNA sequence: TGTGCCAGCAGTTCCCGACAGGGCGGAAATGAAAAACTGTTTTTT.

There are many counts of this clonotype. The chain combines TRBV6-2 or TRBV6-3 with TRBJ1-1; D not certain. The CDR3 has 14 amino acids. V dropped 0 bases and J dropped 4 bases, with 9 bases sitting between them. Germline V gene data show CDR1 as MNHEY and CDR2 as SVGEGT. As DNA, the CDR3 is TGTGCCAGCAGTTACTCGATCTCAGGCACTGAAGCTTTCTTT. This codes for CASSYSISGTEAFF.

This clonotype showed up many times. V usage is TRBV30 and J usage is TRBJ2-2; possible D gene TRBD2, 6 bases. This CDR3 comprises 13 residues. V shed 2 bases and J shed 6 bases, with 10 bases lying between them. Germline V lookup: CDR1 GTSNPN, CDR2 SVGIG (reference sequence). The DNA of the CDR3 is TGTGCCTGGAGTACTAGCTCGGCCGGGGAGCTGTTTTTT. Protein: CAWSTSSAGELFF.

Many counts were recorded for this clonotype. The V call is TRBV12-3 or TRBV12-4, the J call TRBJ2-1, with D unclear. The CDR3 spans 13 residues. The V end lost 3 bases, the J end lost 3 bases, and 6 bases lay between the germline ends. CDR3 DNA sequence: TGTGCCAGCAGTTTCAAAGTCTACAATGAGCAGTTCTTC. Its protein is CASSFKVYNEQFF.

This clonotype came up a few times. The chain joins TRBV7-2 to TRBJ2-5; the D is unclear. Between the trimmed V and J ends, which lost 5 bases and 4 bases, there was a span of 8 bases. CDR1 is SGHTA and CDR2 is FQGNSA in the germline V gene. This CDR3 spans 12 amino acids. DNA of the CDR3: TGTGCCAGCAGCATTACGGGAGAGACCCAGTACTTC. Translated: CASSITGETQYF.

The V and J genes are TRBV7-6 and TRBJ2-2; maybe TRBD2 (5 bases). The CDR3 loop spans 18 amino acids. V was trimmed by 1 base and J by 6 bases, leaving 21 bases between them. From germline, CDR1 is SGHVS and CDR2 FNYEAQ. The DNA for the CDR3 is TGTGCCAGCAGCTTAGTCGGGATCTTGGCGGTTGGGGCCGGGGAGCTGTTTTTT. As protein: CASSLVGILAVGAGELFF.

The gene calls are TRBV7-8 and TRBJ1-1, with D perhaps TRBD1 (5 bases). The length of the CDR3 is 16 residues. Germline CDR1 reads SGHVS; CDR2 reads FQNEAQ. V lost 6 bases and J lost 5, with 22 bases in between. CDR3 sequence: CASRPSGTSLGTEAFF. CDR3 DNA: TGTGCCAGCAGACCTTCCGGGACCTCACTCGGGACTGAAGCTTTCTTT. The full variable domain, completed using reference TRBV7-8 and TRBJ1-1, is GAGVSQSPRYKVAKRGQDVALRCDPISGHVSLFWYQQALGQGPEFLTYFQNEAQLDKSGLPSDRFFAERPEGSVSTLKIQRTQQEDSAVYLCASRPSGTSLGTEAFFGQGTRLTVV.

This sequence joins TRBV19 and TRBJ2-7; D is ambiguous. CDR1 is LNHDA, CDR2 SQIVND, per germline (reference sequence). This CDR3 has 15 amino acids. V was pared by 2 bases and J by 0 bases, with 11 bases between. For the CDR3, the DNA is TGTGCCAGTAGTATATCAGATGTGAGCTCCTACGAGCAGTACTTC. It encodes CASSISDVSSYEQYF. Full variable domain (outside the CDR3, taken from reference TRBV19 and TRBJ2-7): DGGITQSPKYLFRKEGQNVTLSCEQNLNHDAMYWYRQDPGQGLRLIYYSQIVNDFQKGDIAEGYSVSREKKESFPLTVTSAQKNPTAFYLCASSISDVSSYEQYFGPGTRLTVT.

This clonotype was observed at least ten times. The chain has TRBV2 and TRBJ2-3; perhaps TRBD1 as D (6 bases). Germline assignment: CDR1 SNHLY and CDR2 FYNNEI. The V end was cut by 7 bases, the J end by 2 bases, with 10 bases between. The CDR3 contains 13 residues. The CDR3: CASNRQATDTQYF. DNA of the CDR3: TGTGCCAGCAACAGACAGGCCACAGATACGCAGTATTTT. The whole variable domain, filled in from reference TRBV2 and TRBJ2-3, reads EPEVTQTPSHQVTQMGQEVILRCVPISNHLYFYWYRQILGQKVEFLVSFYNNEISEKSEIFDDQFSVERPDGSNFTLKIRSTKLEDSAMYFCASNRQATDTQYFGPGTRLTVL.

This clonotype was seen ten or more times. This chain uses TRBV20-1 with TRBJ2-7, with 8 bases lining up with TRBD1. Germline V CDR1 and CDR2: DFQATT, SNEGSKA (reference sequence). J was trimmed by 2 bases and V by 4 bases; bases with no gene match: 4. The CDR3 covers 13 residues. The CDR3 coding sequence is TGCAGTGCTACTGGACAGGGCCCCTACGAGCAGTACTTC. This sequence encodes CSATGQGPYEQYF.

Ten or more counts support this clonotype. The chain joins TRBV6-5 to TRBJ1-1; no firm D call. The germline V gene encodes CDR1 MNHEY and CDR2 SVGAGI. The CDR3 spans 12 residues. Trimming took off 0 bases at V and 5 bases at J, with 4 bases between the two ends. CDR3: CASSYSETEAFF. In DNA, the CDR3 is TGTGCCAGCAGTTACTCGGAGACTGAAGCTTTCTTT.

This rearrangement joins TRBV29-1 to TRBJ1-1; 12 nucleotides align to TRBD1. The CDR3 covers 13 residues. Germline CDR1 SQVTM, CDR2 ANQGSEA. The V and J ends lost 7 bases and 10 bases, in that order; junction bases with no gene match: 10. The CDR3 region is CSGGGTGGSGAFF. In DNA form, the CDR3 reads TGCAGCGGGGGAGGGACAGGGGGCTCGGGAGCTTTCTTT.

This chain connects TRBV19 to TRBJ2-4, with a weak D call TRBD1 (6 bases). The length of the CDR3 is 14 residues. V lost 3 bases to trimming and J lost 6 bases, with 12 bases between them. Germline CDR1 LNHDA, CDR2 SQIVND (reference sequence). CDR3 coding DNA: TGTGCCAGTAGTATGCAGGGGAACGTAAACATTCAGTACTTC. Translating gives CASSMQGNVNIQYF.

In its sample, this clonotype was seen many times. The chain joins TRBV7-2 to TRBJ2-7, with D tentatively TRBD1 (6 bases). V was cut by 4 bases and J by 0 bases, with 10 bases left in between. This CDR3 contains 14 residues. Germline CDR1 is SGHTA and CDR2 is FQGNSA. The CDR3 reads CASSSDSYSYEQYF. The CDR3 bases are TGTGCCAGCAGCTCGGACAGCTACTCCTACGAGCAGTACTTC.

This clonotype has a handful of counts. The chain joins TRBV27 to TRBJ2-6; 7 bases fit TRBD1. In germline, CDR1 is MNHEY, CDR2 SMNVEV (reference sequence). J lost 4 bases, V lost 5 bases, and 8 bases had no gene match. The CDR3 length is 16 residues. CDR3 region: CASSTPTGHGANVLTF. CDR3 in DNA: TGTGCCAGCAGTACCCCGACAGGGCACGGGGCCAACGTCCTGACTTTC.

This clonotype appeared many times. The chain has TRBV12-3 or TRBV12-4 and TRBJ2-7; possibly TRBD1 for D (6 bases). Trimming took 8 bases from V and 2 from J, leaving 13 bases between them. The CDR3 has 13 residues. CDR3 region: CASSFGQTYEQYF. CDR3 nucleotides: TGTGCCAGCTCGTTTGGACAGACCTACGAGCAGTACTTC.

This clonotype appeared a few times. The genes are TRBV5-5 and TRBJ1-4, with TRBD1 matching over 11 bases. The CDR3 has 17 residues. Germline V gene sequence: CDR1 SGHKS, CDR2 YYEKEE (reference sequence). Losses at the gene ends were 1 base for V and 11 bases for J; bases not matched to a gene: 13. CDR3 DNA sequence: TGTGCCAGCAGCTTGATCCGGACAGGGGGCATGAGGGACAAACTGTTTTTT. Its protein is CASSLIRTGGMRDKLFF. Combining the CDR3 with reference TRBV5-5 and TRBJ1-4 gives the whole variable domain DAGVTQSPTHLIKTRGQQVTLRCSPISGHKSVSWYQQVLGQGPQFIFQYYEKEERGRGNFPDRFSARQFPNYSSELNVNALLLGDSALYLCASSLIRTGGMRDKLFFGSGTQLSVL.

V and J are TRBV4-2 and TRBJ2-5; TRBD2 matches at 13 bases. The J segment lost 2 bases and the V segment lost 6 bases, leaving 3 bases of the junction unmatched. Per the germline V gene, CDR1 is LGHNA and CDR2 is YNFKEQ. The CDR3 has 15 residues. The CDR3 sequence is CASRTSGGAQETQYF. The CDR3 coding sequence is TGTGCCAGCAGAACTAGCGGGGGGGCTCAAGAGACCCAGTACTTC.

This clonotype has just a few counts. The CDR3 is CASSLMVDGYTF. The CDR3 DNA follows: TGTGCCAGCAGCTTAATGGTAGATGGCTACACCTTC. The chain links TRBV11-2 to TRBJ1-2; D is ambiguous. CDR1 is SGHAT and CDR2 is FQNNGV in the germline V gene. Trimming took 2 bases from V and 6 from J, leaving 7 bases between them. The CDR3 runs 12 residues.